Listed below are T cell receptor beta chains from one sample, sequenced in a study of T cells in Graves' hyperthyroidism and ophthalmopathy. Via MiXCR, TCRdb re-called the multiplex PCR reads, giving one row per CDR3 protein. This table holds 450,000 to 700,000 distinct CDR3 sequences, roughly 50% found once. Sequencing was performed on peripheral blood or thyroid tissue (not recorded which). Receptor source: an adult woman with Graves' disease, either hyperthyroidism or ophthalmopathy (not recorded which). Both conserved end residues are part of each CDR3. A D gene is named only where the DNA matches it firmly. The size entry is marked missing in some rows and otherwise reads once, few, many or a size class.

size,D,V,J,CDR3,DNA
NA,TRBD1,TRBV7-9,TRBJ1-1,CASSSGTAHTEAFF,TGTGCCAGCAGCTCAGGGACAGCTCACACTGAAGCTTTCTTT
few,NA,TRBV15,TRBJ2-1,CATSRDSGRANEQFF,TGTGCCACCAGCAGAGATTCGGGCAGAGCAAATGAGCAGTTCTTC
NA,NA,TRBV11-2,TRBJ2-5,CASYSEYQETQYF,TGTGCCAGCTACTCCGAGTACCAAGAGACCCAGTACTTC
NA,TRBD1,TRBV30,TRBJ1-6,CAWSGTYGQGNSPLHF,TGTGCCTGGAGTGGGACGTACGGACAGGGGAATTCACCCCTCCACTTT
NA,TRBD1,TRBV24-1,TRBJ2-2,CATSGPGTGINTGELFF,TGTGCCACCAGTGGACCTGGGACAGGCATTAACACCGGGGAGCTGTTTTTT
NA,NA,TRBV5-4,TRBJ2-5,CASSLVTGGQETQYF,TGTGCCAGCAGCTTGGTCACCGGGGGCCAAGAGACCCAGTACTTC
few,NA,TRBV10-1,TRBJ1-2,CASSEGRDYGYTF,TGCGCCAGCAGTGAGGGCAGGGACTATGGCTACACCTTC
NA,NA,TRBV29-1,TRBJ2-7,CSVAGLTHSYEQYF,TGCAGCGTTGCGGGGCTAACCCACTCCTACGAGCAGTACTTC
NA,TRBD1,TRBV7-6,TRBJ1-1,CASRGQENTEAFF,TGTGCCAGCAGGGGACAGGAGAACACTGAAGCTTTCTTT
NA,NA,TRBV10-3,TRBJ2-5,CAISCSQGMMETQYF,TGTGCCATCAGTTGTTCTCAGGGGATGATGGAGACCCAGTACTTC
NA,NA,TRBV7-3,TRBJ1-2,CASSLAGGSNYGYTF,TGTGCCAGCAGCTTAGCCGGGGGATCTAACTATGGCTACACCTTC
many,TRBD2,TRBV7-3,TRBJ2-2,CASSLNRERGKNTGELFF,TGTGCCAGCAGCCTGAACAGGGAGCGGGGGAAGAACACCGGGGAGCTGTTTTTT
few,NA,TRBV28,TRBJ1-1,CASSLPGQMNTEAFF,TGTGCCAGCAGTTTACCGGGACAAATGAACACTGAAGCTTTCTTT
NA,NA,TRBV18,TRBJ2-6,CASSPLSAGTGANVLTF,TGTGCCAGCTCACCACTGTCCGCAGGTACTGGGGCCAACGTCCTGACTTTC
NA,NA,TRBV10-2,TRBJ1-2,CASKPGRTNYGYTF,TGCGCCAGCAAACCGGGACGGACTAACTATGGCTACACCTTC
NA,TRBD1,TRBV24-1,TRBJ2-5,CATSGTGGETQYF,TGTGCCACCAGCGGGACAGGGGGTGAGACCCAGTACTTC
NA,TRBD1,TRBV5-1,TRBJ2-7,CASSLGQGSMDEQYF,TGTGCCAGCAGCTTGGGACAGGGGAGTATGGACGAGCAGTACTTC
NA,NA,TRBV28,TRBJ2-5,CASSTRRTQETQYF,TGTGCCAGCAGTACGAGACGGACCCAGGAGACCCAGTACTTC
few,NA,TRBV12-3/TRBV12-4,TRBJ1-5,CASSFGSWTSNQPQHF,TGTGCCAGCAGTTTTGGGTCTTGGACTAGCAATCAGCCCCAGCATTTT
NA,NA,TRBV20-1,TRBJ1-4,CSASKGGEKLFF,TGCAGTGCTAGTAAAGGGGGTGAAAAACTGTTTTTT
few,NA,TRBV5-1,TRBJ2-1,CASSLGPLRNEQFF,TGCGCCAGCAGCTTGGGACCGTTGCGGAATGAGCAGTTCTTC
NA,NA,TRBV7-2,TRBJ2-5,CACSAGVGVGETQYF,TGTGCCTGCAGTGCCGGAGTGGGAGTTGGGGAGACCCAGTACTTC
many,NA,TRBV30,TRBJ1-1,CAWRNPTEAFF,TGTGCCTGGAGAAATCCCACTGAAGCTTTCTTT
few,NA,TRBV4-1,TRBJ1-3,CASSQDTVASGNTIYF,TGCGCCAGCAGCCAAGATACGGTCGCCTCTGGAAACACCATATATTTT
few,NA,TRBV27,TRBJ1-5,CASTPRVDRKRYSNQPQHF,TGTGCCAGCACCCCTAGGGTGGACAGAAAGCGATATAGCAATCAGCCCCAGCATTTT
many,TRBD1,TRBV7-9,TRBJ2-7,CASSFFTGTGSYEQYF,TGTGCCAGCAGCTTTTTCACCGGGACAGGCAGCTACGAGCAGTACTTC
many,NA,TRBV12-3/TRBV12-4,TRBJ1-5,CASSLSQSQPQHF,TGTGCCAGCAGTTTAAGTCAGAGTCAGCCCCAGCATTTT
NA,TRBD2,TRBV20-1,TRBJ2-7,CSASKGLAGSSEQYF,TGCAGTGCTAGTAAGGGACTAGCGGGATCCTCCGAGCAGTACTTC
many,NA,TRBV7-9,TRBJ1-5,CASSFGQGHNQPQHF,TGTGCCAGCAGCTTCGGGCAGGGCCACAATCAGCCCCAGCATTTT
many,NA,TRBV5-1,TRBJ2-6,CASSLALYRDGANVLTF,TGCGCCAGCAGCTTGGCCTTATACAGGGATGGGGCCAACGTCCTGACTTTC
NA,NA,TRBV29-1,TRBJ2-7,CSVQEWERPYEQYF,TGCAGCGTTCAGGAGTGGGAGCGACCCTACGAGCAGTACTTC
many,TRBD1,TRBV9,TRBJ2-7,CASSVAGTGGYEQYF,TGTGCCAGCAGCGTAGCGGGGACAGGAGGATACGAGCAGTACTTC